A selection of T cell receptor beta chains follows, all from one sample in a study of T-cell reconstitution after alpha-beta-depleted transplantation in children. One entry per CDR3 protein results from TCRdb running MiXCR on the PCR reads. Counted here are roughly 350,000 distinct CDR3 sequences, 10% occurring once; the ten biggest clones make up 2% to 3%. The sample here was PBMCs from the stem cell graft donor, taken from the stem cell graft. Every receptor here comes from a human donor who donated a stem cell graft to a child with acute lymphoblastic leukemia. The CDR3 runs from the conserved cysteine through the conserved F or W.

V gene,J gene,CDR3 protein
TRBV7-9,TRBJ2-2,CASSLGVSNTGELFF
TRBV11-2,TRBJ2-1,CASSFDGVFGTGYYNEQFF
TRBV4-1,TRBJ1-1,CASSQGAAAFF
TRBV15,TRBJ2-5,CATSTSRTRWGETQYF
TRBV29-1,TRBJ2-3,CSVELSPSTDTQYF
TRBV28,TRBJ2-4,CASSSPFSLASGGTANIQYF
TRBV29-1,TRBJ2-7,CSVEGSPYEQYF
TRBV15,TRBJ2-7,CATRLAGGYEQYF
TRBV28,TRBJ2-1,CASSLLSRGNEQFF
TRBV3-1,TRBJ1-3,CASSPHGPAAIGNTIYF
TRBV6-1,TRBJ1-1,CASRKTGNTEAFF
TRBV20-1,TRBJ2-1,CSAIPSDRGLYNEQFF
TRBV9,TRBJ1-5,CASSVGDLSNQPQHF
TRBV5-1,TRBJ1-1,CASSLTTGDTEAFF
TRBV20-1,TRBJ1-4,CCAREPLGGSTNEKLFF
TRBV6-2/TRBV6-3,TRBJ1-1,CASRPSGTGHSGKKAFF
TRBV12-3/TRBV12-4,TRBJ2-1,CASSLRVGLYNEQFF
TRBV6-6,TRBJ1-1,CASSYENTEAFF
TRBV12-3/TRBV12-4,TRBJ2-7,CASSSPTSGYEQYF
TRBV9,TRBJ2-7,CASSVGTGLSEQYF
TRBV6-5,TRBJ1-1,CASSSRPGDTEVFF
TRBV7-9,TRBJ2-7,CASSLDPSTYYEQYF